One TCR beta chain is described in this entry. The entry originates in a study of T cell responses to AZD1222 COVID-19 vaccine. Unmatched junction bases numbered 3, after V lost 4 bases and J lost 5 bases. Germline-derived CDR1 and CDR2 are SGHRS and YFSETQ. This CDR3 spans 14 amino acids. Sequencing was performed with immunoSEQ multiplex PCR; in TCRdb, only in-frame clones are kept and a portion is missing. This table has 150,000 to 200,000 clones, roughly 93% appearing once. The chain links TRBV5-1 to TRBJ2-5, with 12 bases identical to TRBD2. The sequencing here drew on peripheral blood, taken on day 0 of AZD1222 vaccination. The clonotype comes from an adult in good health. CDR3 in amino acids: CASSRLAGVETQYF. The CDR3 DNA reads as TGCGCCAGCAGCCGACTAGCGGGAGTGGAGACCCAGTACTTC.